The 16 T cell receptor beta chains below all came from one sample that was sequenced in a study of T-cell memory formation after mild COVID-19. TCRdb re-called the 5' RACE reads through MiXCR, storing one row per CDR3 protein. The profile covers 300,000 to 400,000 distinct CDR3 sequences, with over 10% appearing a single time and around a fifth taken by the ten largest. The sequenced sample was PBMCs or a T cell subset sorted from them (not recorded which). These receptors all come from a man between 18 and 29 years old who had mild COVID-19 (a few samples of this study predate the infection). Cell type and time point are not known.

This clonotype was seen a few times. This chain connects TRBV4-3 to TRBJ2-1; D is perhaps TRBD1 (6 bases). Trimming removed 0 bases from V and 0 bases from J, with 9 bases in between. Germline CDR1 LGHNA, CDR2 YSLEER. The CDR3 is 16 amino acids. The CDR3 DNA sequence: TGCGCCAGCAGCCAAGAGAGGGGGAGCTCCTACAATGAGCAGTTCTTC. Translated, it gives CASSQERGSSYNEQFF.

This clonotype was seen many times. CDR3 DNA: TGTGCCAGCAGTTACGCGGCGGGGGTGGGAACAGATACGCAGTATTTT. Translation gives CASSYAAGVGTDTQYF. The chain links TRBV6-5 to TRBJ2-3; 7 bases are a match to TRBD2. Trimming cost V 2 bases and J 3 bases; bases outside gene matches: 8. Germline loops: CDR1 MNHEY, CDR2 SVGAGI. The CDR3 is 16 amino acids.

This clonotype was observed a few times. The genes are TRBV5-6 and TRBJ2-3; D is ambiguous. Germline V gene data show CDR1 as SGHDT and CDR2 as YYEEEE. Deletions cut 0 bases from V and 5 bases from J, with 7 bases between. This CDR3 spans 13 amino acids. CDR3: CASSLDRQDTQYF. The CDR3 region has the DNA TGTGCCAGCAGCTTGGACAGACAAGATACGCAGTATTTT.

This clonotype was detected many times. The CDR3 sequence: CASSLEGTGGHTQYF. CDR3 in DNA: TGTGCCAGCAGCTTAGAAGGGACAGGGGGCCATACGCAGTATTTT. The chain joins TRBV7-7 to TRBJ2-3; TRBD1 aligns across 12 bases. The CDR3 has 15 amino acids. With V trimmed by 1 base and J by 7 bases, 3 bases remained unmatched. Germline-derived CDR1 and CDR2 are SSHAT and FNYEAQ (reference sequence).

This clonotype was counted a few times. The V gene is TRBV7-2, the J gene TRBJ1-1, with 7 bases aligning to TRBD1. The germline gives CDR1 SGHTA, CDR2 FQGNSA. V dropped 6 bases and J dropped 7; count of bases not matched to a gene: 8. This CDR3 is 13 amino acids long. The CDR3 sequence: CASSPGQVLEAFF. CDR3 DNA: TGTGCCAGCAGTCCCGGACAGGTGCTTGAAGCTTTCTTT. Supplemented by reference TRBV7-2 and TRBJ1-1, the full variable domain reads GAGVSQSPSNKVTEKGKDVELRCDPISGHTALYWYRQSLGQGLEFLIYFQGNSAPDKSGLPSDRFSAERTGGSVSTLTIQRTQQEDSAVYLCASSPGQVLEAFFGQGTRLTVV.

The chain couples TRBV14 to TRBJ2-3, with D uncertain. With 1 base removed from V and 3 bases from J, the gap between germline ends came to 14 bases. The CDR3 runs 16 residues. The germline gives CDR1 SGHDN, CDR2 FVKESK. The CDR3 is CASSQVRATLTDTQYF. The CDR3 DNA sequence: TGTGCCAGCAGCCAAGTTAGGGCAACTCTGACAGATACGCAGTATTTT.

This clonotype showed up many times. Written as DNA, the CDR3 is TGTGCCAGCAGTTTAGTTGGTGGCGGCGGCTACACCTTC. Protein product: CASSLVGGGGYTF. The rearrangement joins TRBV12-3 or TRBV12-4 to TRBJ1-2; D unclear. Trimming took off 1 base at V and 8 bases at J, with 11 bases between the two ends. The CDR3 consists of 13 residues.

This clonotype was counted between two and nine times. This rearrangement joins TRBV28 to TRBJ1-1, with D possibly matching TRBD1 (6 bases). This CDR3 region has 14 residues. From germline, CDR1 is MDHEN and CDR2 SYDVKM. Trimming pared 8 bases from V and 3 bases from J, leaving 16 bases between. CDR3 DNA sequence: TGTGCCAGCTACACCCAGGGGTTTTACACTGAAGCTTTCTTT. This sequence encodes CASYTQGFYTEAFF.

The CDR3, as DNA: TGTGCCACCGTACTTACCAGACTTCGGCCTAGCTACGAGCAGTACTTC. It encodes CATVLTRLRPSYEQYF. The rearrangement links TRBV5-8 to TRBJ2-7; D not resolved. Germline V gene data show CDR1 as SGHTS and CDR2 as YDEGEE. Trimming removed 9 bases from V and 3 bases from J, with 25 bases in between. This CDR3 region has 16 residues.

This clonotype was found a few times. The rearrangement joins TRBV6-1 to TRBJ1-2; D is uncertain. CDR1 is MNHNS and CDR2 is SASEGT in the germline V gene. CDR3 length equals 13 residues. The V and J ends lost 2 bases and 10 bases respectively, with 14 bases between them. The CDR3 DNA is TGTGCCAGCAGTGAACTCGGAGGAAGGGTCTACACCTTC. Translated: CASSELGGRVYTF.

This clonotype has only a few counts. The genes are TRBV6-6 and TRBJ2-5; D may be TRBD1 (6 bases). Germline V CDR1 and CDR2: MNHNY, SVGAGI (reference sequence). V gave up 8 bases and J gave up 1 base, with 11 bases separating them. The CDR3 has 13 residues. In DNA, the CDR3 is TGTGCCAGCTGCCGGGACACCCAAGAGACCCAGTACTTC. Amino acids: CASCRDTQETQYF.

The chain carries TRBV14 and TRBJ2-5; D call uncertain. With 1 base removed from V and 5 bases from J, the gap between germline ends came to 8 bases. Per the germline V gene, CDR1 is SGHDN and CDR2 is FVKESK. The CDR3 runs 13 residues. In nucleotides, the CDR3 is TGTGCCAGCAGCCAAGGGATTCTGGAGACCCAGTACTTC. This codes for CASSQGILETQYF.

The V and J genes are TRBV7-2 and TRBJ2-7; D gene ambiguous. V was pared by 5 bases and J by 5 bases, with 13 bases between. Germline CDR1 SGHTA, CDR2 FQGNSA. The CDR3 extends over 13 amino acids. CDR3 loop: CASSTQAANEQYF. In DNA, the CDR3 is TGTGCCAGCAGCACTCAGGCGGCTAACGAGCAGTACTTC.

The rearrangement joins TRBV7-2 to TRBJ2-1, with 8 bases aligning to TRBD1. V lost 1 base and J lost 3; bases outside the gene matches: 2. The CDR3 length is 15 residues. Germline V CDR1 and CDR2: SGHTA, FQGNSA. The CDR3 region has the DNA TGTGCCAGCAGCTTAGATACAGGGGGCTACAATGAGCAGTTCTTC. This encodes CASSLDTGGYNEQFF.

This sequence joins TRBV7-9 and TRBJ2-5, with 8 bases matching TRBD1. The CDR3 runs to 15 residues. V lost 3 bases to trimming and J lost 4 bases; unmatched junction nucleotides: 7. Germline loops: CDR1 SEHNR, CDR2 FQNEAQ (reference sequence). The CDR3 spells CASSFRTGNRETQYF. The DNA for the CDR3 is TGTGCCAGCAGCTTCCGGACAGGGAATCGAGAGACCCAGTACTTC.

In this sample, this clonotype turned up a few times. The genes are TRBV6-5 and TRBJ1-1; D not resolved. V lost 3 bases, J lost 0 bases, and 11 bases lay in between. This CDR3 has 15 residues. Germline CDR1 is MNHEY and CDR2 is SVGAGI. For the CDR3, the DNA is TGTGCCAGCAGTTATGTTCGGACGGTGAACACTGAAGCTTTCTTT. It translates to CASSYVRTVNTEAFF.